Shown below are 30 T cell receptor beta chains from a single sample sequenced in a study of PD-L1 blockade in urothelial cancer. Measured with immunoSEQ multiplex PCR; TCRdb has only the in-frame clones, and not every one. The sample lists about 88,000 clones; 85% to 95% were seen once. Sequenced here: PBMCs, sampled around atezolizumab (anti-PD-L1) treatment. The receptors come from a man aged 55 to 70 with urothelial cancer.

The chain is built from TRBV4-3 and TRBJ1-5; unclear D gene. V lost 0 bases, J lost 2 bases, and 11 bases lay in between. The germline CDR1 and CDR2 sequences are LGHNA and YSLEER. The CDR3 totals 16 residues. The CDR3 loop is CASSQDLIAGNQPQHF. Written as DNA, the CDR3 is TGCGCCAGCAGCCAAGATCTTATCGCAGGCAATCAGCCCCAGCATTTT.

Only one count was recorded for this clone. The chain combines TRBV4-2 with TRBJ1-1; D unclear. The ends were cut back, 0 bases at V and 4 bases at J, with 15 bases in the middle. This CDR3 has 16 residues. The germline gives CDR1 LGHNA, CDR2 YNFKEQ. This CDR3 reads CASSQELVGGPTEAFF. CDR3 in DNA: TGTGCCAGCAGCCAAGAATTAGTAGGAGGGCCCACTGAAGCTTTCTTT.

This chain uses TRBV25-1 with TRBJ2-7; TRBD1 is a possible D gene (6 bases). This CDR3 has 15 amino acids. Germline CDR1 MGHDK, CDR2 SYGVNS. Between the trimmed V and J ends, which lost 3 bases and 0 bases, there was a span of 12 bases. The CDR3 DNA reads TGTGCCAGCAGTGATGCAGGGGATGCCTCCTACGAGCAGTACTTC. The encoded protein is CASSDAGDASYEQYF.

The chain combines TRBV5-4 with TRBJ1-2; TRBD1 might be the D (5 bases). This CDR3 is built from 14 residues. The germline CDR1 and CDR2 sequences are SGHNT and YYREEE (reference sequence). V was pared by 3 bases and J by 3 bases, with 12 bases between. CDR3 nucleotides: TGTGCCAGCAGCTCGAACCAGGGCCACTATGGCTACACCTTC. As protein: CASSSNQGHYGYTF.

The rearrangement uses TRBV25-1 and TRBJ2-2; D remains ambiguous. Germline assignment: CDR1 MGHDK and CDR2 SYGVNS. The CDR3 extends over 14 amino acids. The V gene lost 3 bases and the J gene lost 7 bases, with 12 bases spanning the gap. CDR3 coding DNA: TGTGCCAGCAGTGATTACGGTGGTAACGGGGAGCTGTTTTTT. Translated: CASSDYGGNGELFF.

The chain has TRBV27 and TRBJ2-7, with 9 positions matching TRBD1. The germline V gene encodes CDR1 MNHEY and CDR2 SMNVEV (reference sequence). The CDR3 has 16 amino acids. Trimming at V came to 4 bases and at J to 4 bases, leaving 11 bases not matched to a gene. CDR3 loop: CASSSRSGTGLYEQYF. The CDR3 DNA sequence: TGTGCCAGCAGTTCCCGCTCCGGGACAGGGTTGTACGAGCAGTACTTC.

As DNA, the CDR3 is TGCGCCAGCAGCCCGGGGACTAGCGGGGGGGCGAGGAATGAGCAGTTCTTC. Amino acid sequence: CASSPGTSGGARNEQFF. V and J are TRBV4-3 and TRBJ2-1, with TRBD2 identical over 16 bases. Germline-derived CDR1 and CDR2 are LGHNA and YSLEER. This CDR3 is built from 17 residues. V shed 4 bases and J 7 bases; nucleotides not matched to a gene: 7.

The gene calls are TRBV7-2 and TRBJ2-5; 7 nucleotides match TRBD2. V trimming: 3 bases; J trimming: 4 bases; junction bases outside the gene matches: 5. Germline V lookup: CDR1 SGHTA, CDR2 FQGNSA. The CDR3 loop spans 14 amino acids. DNA for the CDR3: TGTGCCAGCAGCTTCGGGGGGTCGGGAGAGACCCAGTACTTC. Protein sequence: CASSFGGSGETQYF.

The V gene is TRBV19, the J gene TRBJ1-1; D is perhaps TRBD1 (6 bases). The ends were cut back, 3 bases at V and 1 base at J, with 15 bases in the middle. Germline CDR1 reads LNHDA; CDR2 reads SQIVND (reference sequence). The CDR3 sequence is 16 residues long. The CDR3 DNA sequence: TGTGCCAGTAGTATCCGCTATAGGACAGAGAACACTGAAGCTTTCTTT. Residues: CASSIRYRTENTEAFF.

The V call is TRBV19, the J call TRBJ2-5, with 10 nucleotides matching TRBD1. V was clipped by 5 bases and J by 1 base; unmatched bases: 1. From germline, CDR1 is LNHDA and CDR2 SQIVND (reference sequence). The CDR3 totals 14 residues. The CDR3: CASSWTGGQETQYF. CDR3 nucleotide sequence: TGTGCCAGTAGTTGGACAGGGGGCCAAGAGACCCAGTACTTC.

This clone occurred once. The gene calls are TRBV7-2 and TRBJ2-5; 7 bases map to TRBD2. The CDR3 length is 17 residues. Unmatched junction bases numbered 10, after V lost 1 base and J lost 2 bases. From germline, CDR1 is SGHTA and CDR2 FQGNSA. Here the CDR3 reads CASSLGGRGVIQETQYF. The CDR3 nucleotides are TGTGCCAGCAGCTTAGGAGGTCGGGGGGTCATTCAAGAGACCCAGTACTTC.

The chain carries TRBV5-1 and TRBJ1-4; D gene ambiguous. CDR3 length equals 16 residues. Germline V gene data show CDR1 as SGHRS and CDR2 as YFSETQ. V was cut by 0 bases and J by 0 bases, with 9 bases left in between. The CDR3 loop reads CASSLGSGATNEKLFF. Written as DNA, the CDR3 is TGCGCCAGCAGCTTGGGTAGCGGGGCAACTAATGAAAAACTGTTTTTT.

This chain joins TRBV10-2 and TRBJ1-2; D perhaps matches TRBD1 (5 bases). Germline CDR1 and CDR2: WSHSY and SAAADI. The CDR3 has 13 amino acids. Deletions cut 6 bases from V and 4 bases from J, with 12 bases between. The CDR3 reads CASRAQAGYGYTF. The CDR3 bases are TGCGCCAGCAGAGCACAGGCAGGCTATGGCTACACCTTC.

The chain employs TRBV4-3 and TRBJ2-7, with D hard to call. Per germline, CDR1 LGHNA and CDR2 YSLEER. The CDR3 has 14 amino acids. V shed 0 bases and J shed 1 base, with 7 bases lying between them. This CDR3 is CASSQEPQSYEQYF. DNA of the CDR3: TGCGCCAGCAGCCAAGAACCACAGTCCTACGAGCAGTACTTC.

This chain links TRBV5-4 with TRBJ2-7, with 9 bases aligning to TRBD1. Germline V gene lookup returns CDR1 SGHNT and CDR2 YYREEE (reference sequence). This CDR3 has 13 amino acids. V shed 0 bases, J shed 9 bases, and the junction held 4 bases outside the gene matches. CDR3: CASSLAKGQGQYF. CDR3 nucleotides: TGTGCCAGCAGCTTGGCCAAGGGACAGGGGCAGTACTTC.

The chain is built from TRBV4-2 and TRBJ1-1, with D tentatively TRBD1 (5 bases). CDR1 LGHNA and CDR2 YNFKEQ come from the germline V gene. CDR3 length: 15 residues. V was pared by 0 bases and J by 1 base, with 9 bases between. The CDR3 DNA follows: TGTGCCAGCAGCCAAGAACAGGACGCGAACACTGAAGCTTTCTTT. This gives the protein CASSQEQDANTEAFF.

The CDR3 DNA reads TGTGCCAGCTCACAACTGCCGCCTTTGGTTCAGGGTGGAAACACCATATATTTT. Translating it yields CASSQLPPLVQGGNTIYF. This chain joins TRBV18 and TRBJ1-3; D may be TRBD1 (5 bases). V was pared by 4 bases and J by 3 bases, with 22 bases between. From germline, CDR1 is KGHSH and CDR2 LQKENI. The CDR3 runs to 18 residues. The full variable domain, rest sourced from reference TRBV18 and TRBJ1-3, is NAGVMQNPRHLVRRRGQEARLRCSPMKGHSHVYWYRQLPEEGLKFMVYLQKENIIDESGMPKERFSAEFPKEGPSILRIQQVVRGDSAAYFCASSQLPPLVQGGNTIYFGEGSWLTVV.

The rearrangement joins TRBV28 to TRBJ2-5; 7 nucleotides align to TRBD2. The CDR3 contains 19 residues. Germline CDR1 and CDR2: MDHEN and SYDVKM. The trim removed 6 bases at V and 5 bases at J, leaving 24 bases unmatched. The CDR3 loop reads CASSPNYGPRGEGLETQYF. CDR3 DNA: TGTGCCAGCAGCCCGAACTATGGGCCCCGGGGGGAGGGACTGGAGACCCAGTACTTC. Using reference TRBV28 and TRBJ2-5 for the parts outside the CDR3, the full variable domain is DVKVTQSSRYLVKRTGEKVFLECVQDMDHENMFWYRQDPGLGLRLIYFSYDVKMKEKGDIPEGYSVSREKKERFSLILESASTNQTSMYLCASSPNYGPRGEGLETQYFGPGTRLLVL.

The V call is TRBV7-2, the J call TRBJ2-1; D might be TRBD1 (5 bases). The CDR3 is 14 residues long. Trimming left V 5 bases short and J 1 base short, with 9 bases between. Looked up from germline, CDR1 is SGHTA and CDR2 is FQGNSA. The CDR3 region is CASSATVSYNEQFF. As DNA, the CDR3 is TGTGCCAGCAGCGCGACAGTTTCCTACAATGAGCAGTTCTTC.

The rearrangement links TRBV6-6 to TRBJ2-5, with D maybe TRBD1 (5 bases). Germline values: CDR1 MNHNY, CDR2 SVGAGI (reference sequence). The CDR3 is made up of 16 amino acids. Trimming removed 4 bases from V and 6 bases from J, with 21 bases in between. The CDR3 region has the DNA TGTGCCAGCAGTTCCCCCCTCTCCCAGGGCAGGCAGACCCAGTACTTC. Protein: CASSSPLSQGRQTQYF.

This sequence joins TRBV6-4 and TRBJ2-3, with D tentatively TRBD1 (5 bases). Germline CDR1 and CDR2: MRHNA and SNTAGT. CDR3 length: 18 residues. V was clipped by 0 bases and J by 5 bases, with 21 bases between them. The CDR3 spells CASSDSISHPGRVDTQYF. The CDR3 region has the DNA TGTGCCAGCAGTGACTCGATATCGCACCCTGGCAGGGTAGATACGCAGTATTTT.

The rearrangement links TRBV4-2 to TRBJ1-6, with D possibly matching TRBD1 (5 bases). Between the trimmed V and J ends, which lost 3 bases and 8 bases, there was a span of 14 bases. This CDR3 has 15 amino acids. Germline V gives CDR1 LGHNA, CDR2 YNFKEQ. This CDR3 reads CASSHISGGDSPLHF. DNA for the CDR3: TGTGCCAGCAGCCATATAAGCGGGGGGGATTCACCCCTCCACTTT.

The rearrangement uses TRBV5-4 and TRBJ2-3, with 7 positions matching TRBD2. This CDR3 region has 16 residues. J lost 0 bases, V lost 0 bases, and 4 bases had no gene match. The germline V gene has CDR1 SGHNT and CDR2 YYREEE (reference sequence). This CDR3 reads CASSLGAGVSTDTQYF. CDR3 nucleotide sequence: TGTGCCAGCAGCTTGGGGGCGGGGGTGAGCACAGATACGCAGTATTTT. The whole variable domain, remainder taken from reference TRBV5-4 and TRBJ2-3, is ETGVTQSPTHLIKTRGQQVTLRCSSQSGHNTVSWYQQALGQGPQFIFQYYREEENGRGNFPPRFSGLQFPNYSSELNVNALELDDSALYLCASSLGAGVSTDTQYFGPGTRLTVL.

This chain joins TRBV9 and TRBJ1-3; TRBD1 matches 7 bases. The CDR3 runs 15 residues. Trimming cost V 3 bases and J 6 bases; bases outside gene matches: 9. Germline loops: CDR1 SGDLS, CDR2 YYNGEE. CDR3 in amino acids: CASSAEGAGANTIYF. Written as DNA, the CDR3 is TGTGCCAGCAGCGCTGAGGGGGCAGGGGCAAACACCATATATTTT. Variable domain in full (rest from reference TRBV9 and TRBJ1-3): DSGVTQTPKHLITATGQRVTLRCSPRSGDLSVYWYQQSLDQGLQFLIQYYNGEERAKGNILERFSAQQFPDLHSELNLSSLELGDSALYFCASSAEGAGANTIYFGEGSWLTVV.

The V gene is TRBV9, the J gene TRBJ1-1; no reliable D call. This CDR3 has 15 amino acids. Germline V CDR1 and CDR2: SGDLS, YYNGEE. V was cut by 3 bases and J by 4 bases, with 16 bases left in between. The CDR3 nucleotides are TGTGCCAGCAGCGCCAGTCAAAGTCTTGGCACTGAAGCTTTCTTT. It encodes CASSASQSLGTEAFF.

V and J are TRBV9 and TRBJ2-1; 8 bases are a match to TRBD2. CDR1 and CDR2 (germline): SGDLS, YYNGEE. The length of the CDR3 is 21 residues. V lost 4 bases and J lost 4; bases outside the gene matches: 25. The CDR3 sequence is CASSSPGDSGTPGGAYNEQFF. In DNA form, the CDR3 reads TGTGCCAGCAGCTCCCCGGGGGATAGCGGGACCCCAGGAGGGGCTTACAATGAGCAGTTCTTC.

This clone showed up just once. The rearrangement uses TRBV9 and TRBJ2-5; possibly TRBD2 for D (5 bases). Trimming took 4 bases from V and 2 from J, leaving 18 bases between them. Germline CDR1 reads SGDLS; CDR2 reads YYNGEE. CDR3 length: 16 amino acids. The CDR3 is CASSPSPSSLQETQYF. For the CDR3, the DNA is TGTGCCAGCAGCCCGTCGCCTAGCAGCTTACAAGAGACCCAGTACTTC.

The J gene is TRBJ2-7, the V gene TRBV10-3, with D hard to call. Trimming removed 10 bases at V and 0 bases at J, with 7 bases between. Germline CDR1 and CDR2: ENHRY and SYGVKD. This CDR3 is 11 amino acids long. The CDR3 nucleotides read TGTGCCACTCAGGCCTCCTACGAGCAGTACTTC. Encoded protein: CATQASYEQYF.

In its sample, this clone was seen once. The chain recombines TRBV6-1 with TRBJ2-1; TRBD2 agrees at 10 bases. CDR3 size: 18 residues. Germline V gives CDR1 MNHNS, CDR2 SASEGT. V shed 4 bases, J shed 2 bases, and the junction held 11 bases outside the gene matches. CDR3 in DNA: TGTGCCAGCAGTGGTGGGGGGGTCAGCGGGAGGGCCTACAATGAGCAGTTCTTC. It codes for CASSGGGVSGRAYNEQFF.

The V gene is TRBV9, the J gene TRBJ1-6; D is unclear. The V and J ends lost 4 bases and 6 bases respectively, with 11 bases between them. The CDR3 totals 14 residues. Germline V gene lookup returns CDR1 SGDLS and CDR2 YYNGEE. The CDR3 region is CASSPFGSNSPLHF. DNA for the CDR3: TGTGCCAGCAGCCCCTTCGGGAGTAATTCACCCCTCCACTTT.